This entry features one T cell receptor (beta chain) sequence. This record belongs to a study of T cell responses to AZD1222 COVID-19 vaccine. CDR1 SGHTA and CDR2 FQGTGA come from the germline V gene. Between the trimmed V and J ends, which lost 3 bases and 1 base, there was a span of 9 bases. The CDR3 consists of 14 residues. Only in-frame clones appear in the TCRdb table, and some are missing; sequencing was by immunoSEQ multiplex PCR. The data show 130,000 to 150,000 clones, approximately 88% seen once. Sequencing used peripheral blood, obtained 28 days after the second dose of the MenACWY control vaccine. The TCR sequence derives from an adult who received the MenACWY meningococcal vaccine as a control. The chain combines TRBV7-3 with TRBJ2-5; D not resolved. The CDR3 sequence is CASSFGRPQETQYF. Here the CDR3 DNA reads TGTGCCAGCAGCTTCGGTCGACCCCAAGAGACCCAGTACTTC.